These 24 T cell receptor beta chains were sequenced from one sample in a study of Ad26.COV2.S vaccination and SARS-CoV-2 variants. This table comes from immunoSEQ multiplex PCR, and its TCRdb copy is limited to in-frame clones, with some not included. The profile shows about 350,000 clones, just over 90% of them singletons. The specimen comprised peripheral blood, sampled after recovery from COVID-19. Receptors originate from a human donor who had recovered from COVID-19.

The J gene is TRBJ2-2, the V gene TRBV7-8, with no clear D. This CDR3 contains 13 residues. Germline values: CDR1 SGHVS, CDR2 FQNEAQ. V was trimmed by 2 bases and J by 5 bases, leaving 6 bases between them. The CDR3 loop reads CASSLTGTGELFF. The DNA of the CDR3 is TGTGCCAGCAGCTTAACCGGGACCGGGGAGCTGTTTTTT.

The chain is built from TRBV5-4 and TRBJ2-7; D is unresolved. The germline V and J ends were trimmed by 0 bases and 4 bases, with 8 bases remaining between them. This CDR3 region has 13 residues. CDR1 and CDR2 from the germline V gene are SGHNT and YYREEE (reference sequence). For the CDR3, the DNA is TGTGCCAGCAGCTTGGGGTTGAGATACGAGCAGTACTTC. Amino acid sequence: CASSLGLRYEQYF.

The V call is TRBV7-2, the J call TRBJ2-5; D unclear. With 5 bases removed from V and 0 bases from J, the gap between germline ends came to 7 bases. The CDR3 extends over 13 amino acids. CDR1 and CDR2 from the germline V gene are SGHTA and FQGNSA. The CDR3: CASSLSYQETQYF. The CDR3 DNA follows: TGTGCCAGCAGCCTATCGTACCAAGAGACCCAGTACTTC.

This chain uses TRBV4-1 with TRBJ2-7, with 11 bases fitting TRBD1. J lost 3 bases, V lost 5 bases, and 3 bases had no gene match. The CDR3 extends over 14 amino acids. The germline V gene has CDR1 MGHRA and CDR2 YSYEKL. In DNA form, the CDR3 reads TGCGCCAGCAGCGCGGGACAGGGGGACTACGAGCAGTACTTC. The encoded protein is CASSAGQGDYEQYF.

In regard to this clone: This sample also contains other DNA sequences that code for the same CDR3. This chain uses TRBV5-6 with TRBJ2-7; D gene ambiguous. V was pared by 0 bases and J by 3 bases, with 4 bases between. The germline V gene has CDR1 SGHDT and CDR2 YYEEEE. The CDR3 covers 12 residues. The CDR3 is CASSLGGYEQYF. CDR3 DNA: TGTGCCAGCAGCTTGGGAGGCTACGAGCAGTACTTC.

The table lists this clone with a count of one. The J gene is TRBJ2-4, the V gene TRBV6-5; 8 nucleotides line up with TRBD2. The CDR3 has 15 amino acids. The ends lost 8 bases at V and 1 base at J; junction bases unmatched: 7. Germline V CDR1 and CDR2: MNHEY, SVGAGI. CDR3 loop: CASGMTSVAKNIQYF. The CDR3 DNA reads TGTGCCAGCGGAATGACTAGCGTTGCCAAAAACATTCAGTACTTC.

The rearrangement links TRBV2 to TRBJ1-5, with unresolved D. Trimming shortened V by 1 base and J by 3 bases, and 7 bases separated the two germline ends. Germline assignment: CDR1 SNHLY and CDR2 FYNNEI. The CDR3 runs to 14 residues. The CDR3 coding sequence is TGTGCCAGCAGTGAAGAGGTCTTCAATCAGCCCCAGCATTTT. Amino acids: CASSEEVFNQPQHF.

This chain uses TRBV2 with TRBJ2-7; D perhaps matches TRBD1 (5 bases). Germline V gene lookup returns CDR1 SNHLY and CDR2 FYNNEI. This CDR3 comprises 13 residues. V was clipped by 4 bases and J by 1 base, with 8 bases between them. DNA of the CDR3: TGTGCCAGCAGTGGGAAGGGGTCCTACGAGCAGTACTTC. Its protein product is CASSGKGSYEQYF.

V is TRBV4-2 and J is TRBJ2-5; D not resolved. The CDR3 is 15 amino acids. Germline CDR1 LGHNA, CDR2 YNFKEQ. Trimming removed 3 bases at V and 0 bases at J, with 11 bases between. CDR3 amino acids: CASSQNSANQETQYF. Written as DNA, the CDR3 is TGTGCCAGCAGCCAGAATTCGGCCAACCAAGAGACCCAGTACTTC.

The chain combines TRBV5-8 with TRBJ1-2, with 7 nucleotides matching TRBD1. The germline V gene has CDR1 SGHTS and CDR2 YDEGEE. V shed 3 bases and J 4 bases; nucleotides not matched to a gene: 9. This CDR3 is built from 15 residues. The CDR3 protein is CASSSGQAGFYGYTF. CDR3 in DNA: TGTGCCAGCAGCTCTGGACAGGCGGGATTCTATGGCTACACCTTC.

The CDR3 coding sequence is TGTGCCAGCAGGGTGGGACAGGGCGGTGGCTACACCTTC. This encodes CASRVGQGGGYTF. J is TRBJ1-2 and V is TRBV2; 9 positions agree with TRBD1. The germline gives CDR1 SNHLY, CDR2 FYNNEI. The CDR3 contains 13 residues. V was pared by 6 bases and J by 7 bases, with 6 bases of the junction left unmatched.

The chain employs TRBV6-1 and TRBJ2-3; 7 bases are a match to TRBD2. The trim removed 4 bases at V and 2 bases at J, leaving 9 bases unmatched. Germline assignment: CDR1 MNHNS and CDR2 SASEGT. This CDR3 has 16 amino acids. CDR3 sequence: CASSGVLAAVTDTQYF. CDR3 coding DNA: TGTGCCAGCAGTGGGGTCCTAGCGGCGGTCACAGATACGCAGTATTTT.

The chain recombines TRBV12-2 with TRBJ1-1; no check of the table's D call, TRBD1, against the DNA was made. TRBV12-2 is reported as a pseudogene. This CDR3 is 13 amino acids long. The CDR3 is CASRFPRGAEAFF. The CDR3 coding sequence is TGTGCAAGTCGCTTTCCAAGGGGCGCTGAAGCTTTCTTT.

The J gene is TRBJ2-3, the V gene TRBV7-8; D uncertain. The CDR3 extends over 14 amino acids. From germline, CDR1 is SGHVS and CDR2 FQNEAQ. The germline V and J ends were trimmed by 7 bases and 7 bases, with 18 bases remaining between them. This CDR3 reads CASISPASHYTQYF. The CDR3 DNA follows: TGTGCCAGCATCTCTCCGGCAAGCCACTATACGCAGTATTTT.

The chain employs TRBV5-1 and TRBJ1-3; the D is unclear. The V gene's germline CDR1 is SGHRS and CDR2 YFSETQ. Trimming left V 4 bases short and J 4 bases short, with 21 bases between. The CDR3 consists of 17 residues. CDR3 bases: TGCGCCAGCAGCCCCTCCTTGGGAGGGTTTGCGGGAAACACCATATATTTT. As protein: CASSPSLGGFAGNTIYF. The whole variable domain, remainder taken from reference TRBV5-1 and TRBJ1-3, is KAGVTQTPRYLIKTRGQQVTLSCSPISGHRSVSWYQQTPGQGLQFLFEYFSETQRNKGNFPGRFSGRQFSNSRSEMNVSTLELGDSALYLCASSPSLGGFAGNTIYFGEGSWLTVV.

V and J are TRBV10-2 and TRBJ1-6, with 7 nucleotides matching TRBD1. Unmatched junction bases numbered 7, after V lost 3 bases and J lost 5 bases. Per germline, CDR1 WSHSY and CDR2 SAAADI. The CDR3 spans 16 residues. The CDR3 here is CASSDQGQLDNSPLHF. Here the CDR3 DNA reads TGCGCCAGCAGTGACCAGGGACAGCTAGATAATTCACCCCTCCACTTT.

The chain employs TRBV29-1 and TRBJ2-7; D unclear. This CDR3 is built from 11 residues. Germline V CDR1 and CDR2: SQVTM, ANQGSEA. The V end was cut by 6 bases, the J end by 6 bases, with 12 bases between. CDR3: CSVDMGGEQYF. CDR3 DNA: TGCAGCGTCGACATGGGCGGCGAGCAGTACTTC.

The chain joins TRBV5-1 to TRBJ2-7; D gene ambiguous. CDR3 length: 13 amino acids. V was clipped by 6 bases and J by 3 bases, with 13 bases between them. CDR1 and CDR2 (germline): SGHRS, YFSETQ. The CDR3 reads CASTLLSGYEQYF. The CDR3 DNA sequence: TGCGCCAGCACCTTATTGTCGGGCTACGAGCAGTACTTC.

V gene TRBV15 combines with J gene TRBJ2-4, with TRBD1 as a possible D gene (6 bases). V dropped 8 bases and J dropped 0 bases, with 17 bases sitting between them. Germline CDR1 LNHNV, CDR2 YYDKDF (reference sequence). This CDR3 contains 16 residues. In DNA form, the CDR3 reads TGTGCCACCCGTGGGACAAGCAGTTTAGCCAAAAACATTCAGTACTTC. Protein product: CATRGTSSLAKNIQYF.

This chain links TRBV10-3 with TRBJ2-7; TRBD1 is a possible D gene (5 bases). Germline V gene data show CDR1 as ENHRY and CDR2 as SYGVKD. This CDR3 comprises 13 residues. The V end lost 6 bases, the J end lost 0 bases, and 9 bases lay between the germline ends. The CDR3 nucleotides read TGTGCCATCAGAGTTGACAGCTCCTACGAGCAGTACTTC. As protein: CAIRVDSSYEQYF.

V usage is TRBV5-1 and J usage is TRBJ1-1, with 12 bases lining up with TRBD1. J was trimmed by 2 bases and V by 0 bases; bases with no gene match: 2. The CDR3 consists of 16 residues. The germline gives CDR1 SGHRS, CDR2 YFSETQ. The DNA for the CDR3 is TGCGCCAGCAGCTTGGCCGGGACAGGGGGCAACACTGAAGCTTTCTTT. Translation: CASSLAGTGGNTEAFF.

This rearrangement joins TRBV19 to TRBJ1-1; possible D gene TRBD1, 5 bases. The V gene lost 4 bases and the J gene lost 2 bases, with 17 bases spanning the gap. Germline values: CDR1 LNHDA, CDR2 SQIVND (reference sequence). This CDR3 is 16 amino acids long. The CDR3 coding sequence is TGTGCCAGTAGTACCACAGTGAGAGGGGCAAACACTGAAGCTTTCTTT. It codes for CASSTTVRGANTEAFF.

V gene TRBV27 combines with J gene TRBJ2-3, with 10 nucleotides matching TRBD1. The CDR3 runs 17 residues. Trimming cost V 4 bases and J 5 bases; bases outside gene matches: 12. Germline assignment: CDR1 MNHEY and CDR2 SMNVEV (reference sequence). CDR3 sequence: CASSSFRTGGKGDTQYF. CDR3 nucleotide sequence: TGTGCCAGCAGTTCCTTCCGGACAGGGGGGAAAGGAGATACGCAGTATTTT.

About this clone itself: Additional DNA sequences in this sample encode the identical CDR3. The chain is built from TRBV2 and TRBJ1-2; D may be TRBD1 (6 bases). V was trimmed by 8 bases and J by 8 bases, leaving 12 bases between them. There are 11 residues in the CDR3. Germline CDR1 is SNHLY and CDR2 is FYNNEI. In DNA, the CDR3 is TGTGCCAGCGGGGGGCGGGACGGCTACACCTTC. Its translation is CASGGRDGYTF.